This T cell receptor (beta chain) was found in a study of shared clonotypes between healthy human individuals. Generated by immunoSEQ multiplex PCR, the TCRdb table keeps only in-frame clones and is missing some. Among under 600,000 clones listed, about 75% were seen once. The CDR3 is 14 residues long. The V end was cut by 0 bases, the J end by 1 base, with 7 bases between. The germline V gene encodes CDR1 SGHNT and CDR2 YYREEE (reference sequence). Sequenced material: PBMCs. This chain connects TRBV5-4 to TRBJ1-2, with unresolved D. This receptor was obtained from a woman aged 40-49 years in good health. Some clones in this sample may be carry-over from other donors' samples. In nucleotides, the CDR3 is TGTGCCAGCAGCTTGGCTCAGGTTAACTATGGCTACACCTTC. Its protein is CASSLAQVNYGYTF.